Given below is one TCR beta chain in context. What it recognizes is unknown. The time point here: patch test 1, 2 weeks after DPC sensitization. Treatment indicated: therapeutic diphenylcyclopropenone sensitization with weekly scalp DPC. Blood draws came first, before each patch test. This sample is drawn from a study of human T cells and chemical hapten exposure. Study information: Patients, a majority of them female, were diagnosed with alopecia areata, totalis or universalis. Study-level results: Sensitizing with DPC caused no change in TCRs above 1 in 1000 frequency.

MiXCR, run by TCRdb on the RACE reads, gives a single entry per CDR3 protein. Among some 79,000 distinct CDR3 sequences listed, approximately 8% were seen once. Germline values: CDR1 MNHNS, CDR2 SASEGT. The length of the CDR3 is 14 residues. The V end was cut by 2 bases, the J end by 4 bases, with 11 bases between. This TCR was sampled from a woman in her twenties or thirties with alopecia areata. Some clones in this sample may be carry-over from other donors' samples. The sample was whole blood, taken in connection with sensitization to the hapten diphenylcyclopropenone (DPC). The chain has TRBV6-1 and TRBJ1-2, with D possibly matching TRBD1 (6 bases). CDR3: CASSEIRGSYGYTF. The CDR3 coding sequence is TGTGCCAGCAGTGAAATCAGGGGTTCCTATGGCTACACCTTC.